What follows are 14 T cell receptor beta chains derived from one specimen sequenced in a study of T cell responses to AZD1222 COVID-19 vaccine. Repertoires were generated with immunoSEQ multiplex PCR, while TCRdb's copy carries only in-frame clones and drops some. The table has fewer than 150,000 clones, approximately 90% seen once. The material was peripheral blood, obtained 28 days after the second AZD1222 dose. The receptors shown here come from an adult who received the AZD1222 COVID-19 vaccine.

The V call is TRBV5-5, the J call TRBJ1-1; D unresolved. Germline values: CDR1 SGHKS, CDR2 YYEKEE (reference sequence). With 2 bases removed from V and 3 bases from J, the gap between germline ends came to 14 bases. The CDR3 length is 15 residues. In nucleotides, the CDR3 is TGTGCCAGCAGCTTTTCGCCCGTCGGGGACACTGAAGCTTTCTTT. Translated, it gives CASSFSPVGDTEAFF.

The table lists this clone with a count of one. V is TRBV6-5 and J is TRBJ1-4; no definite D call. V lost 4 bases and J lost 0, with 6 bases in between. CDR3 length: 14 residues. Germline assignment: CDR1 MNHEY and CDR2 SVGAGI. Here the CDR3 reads CASSSPTTNEKLFF. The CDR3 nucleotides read TGTGCCAGCAGTTCGCCAACAACTAATGAAAAACTGTTTTTT.

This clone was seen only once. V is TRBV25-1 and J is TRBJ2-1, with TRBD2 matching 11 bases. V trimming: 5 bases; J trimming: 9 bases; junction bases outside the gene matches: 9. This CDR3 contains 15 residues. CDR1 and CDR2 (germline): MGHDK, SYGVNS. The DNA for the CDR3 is TGTGCCAGCAGTAATAGCGGGGGGGCGACAGGTGAGCAGTTCTTC. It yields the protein CASSNSGGATGEQFF.

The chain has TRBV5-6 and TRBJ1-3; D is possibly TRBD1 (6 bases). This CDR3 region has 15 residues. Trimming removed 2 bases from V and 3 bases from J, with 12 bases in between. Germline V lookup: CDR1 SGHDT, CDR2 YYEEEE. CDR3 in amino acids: CASSFNPRGGNTIYF. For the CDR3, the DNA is TGTGCCAGCAGCTTCAATCCCAGGGGTGGAAACACCATATATTTT.

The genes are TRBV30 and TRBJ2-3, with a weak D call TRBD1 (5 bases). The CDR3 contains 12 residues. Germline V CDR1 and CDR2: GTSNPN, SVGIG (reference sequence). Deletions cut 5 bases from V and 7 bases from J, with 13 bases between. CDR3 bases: TGTGCCTGGCAATCTGACAGCTATACGCAGTATTTT. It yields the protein CAWQSDSYTQYF.

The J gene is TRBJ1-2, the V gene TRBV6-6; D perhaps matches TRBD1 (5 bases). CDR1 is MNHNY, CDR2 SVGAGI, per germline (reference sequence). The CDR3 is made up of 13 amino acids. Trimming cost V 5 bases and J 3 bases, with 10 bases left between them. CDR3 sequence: CASSGGLYYGYTF. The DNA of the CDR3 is TGTGCCAGCAGTGGGGGATTGTACTATGGCTACACCTTC.

The CDR3, as DNA: TGTGCCAGCAGCTTCCTAAAATTTACGGGACAGATGAACACTGAAGCTTTCTTT. Translation gives CASSFLKFTGQMNTEAFF. The rearrangement links TRBV11-2 to TRBJ1-1; 7 bases line up with TRBD1. This CDR3 is built from 18 residues. Germline CDR1 and CDR2: SGHAT and FQNNGV. Unmatched junction bases numbered 13, after V lost 3 bases and J lost 0 bases.

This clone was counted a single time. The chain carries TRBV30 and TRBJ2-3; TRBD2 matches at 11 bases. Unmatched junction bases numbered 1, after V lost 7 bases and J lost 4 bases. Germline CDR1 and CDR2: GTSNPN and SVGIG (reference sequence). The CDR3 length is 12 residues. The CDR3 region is CAFSGGADTQYF. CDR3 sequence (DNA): TGTGCCTTTAGCGGGGGGGCAGATACGCAGTATTTT.

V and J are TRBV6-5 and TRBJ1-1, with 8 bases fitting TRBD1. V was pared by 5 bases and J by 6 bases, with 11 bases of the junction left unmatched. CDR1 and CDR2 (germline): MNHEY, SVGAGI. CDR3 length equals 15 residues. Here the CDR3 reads CASSRGQGRGPEAFF. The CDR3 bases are TGTGCCAGCAGTCGCGGACAGGGAAGGGGCCCTGAAGCTTTCTTT.

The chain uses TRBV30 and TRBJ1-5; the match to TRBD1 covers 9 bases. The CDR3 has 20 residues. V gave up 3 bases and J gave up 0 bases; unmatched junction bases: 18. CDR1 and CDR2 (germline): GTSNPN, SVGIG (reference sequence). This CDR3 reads CAWSSGTGYILDYSNQPQHF. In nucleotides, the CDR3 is TGTGCCTGGAGCTCCGGGACAGGGTATATACTGGATTATAGCAATCAGCCCCAGCATTTT.

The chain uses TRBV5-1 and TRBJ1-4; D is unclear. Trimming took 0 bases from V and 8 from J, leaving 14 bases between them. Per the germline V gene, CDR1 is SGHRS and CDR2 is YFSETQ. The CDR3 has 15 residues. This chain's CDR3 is CASSLGGEAIEKLFF. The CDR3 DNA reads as TGCGCCAGCAGCTTGGGCGGGGAAGCTATCGAAAAACTGTTTTTT.

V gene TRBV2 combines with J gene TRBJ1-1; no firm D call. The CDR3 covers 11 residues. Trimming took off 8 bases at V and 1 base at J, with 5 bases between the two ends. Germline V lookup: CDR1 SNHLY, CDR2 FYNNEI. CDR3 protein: CASLGNTEAFF. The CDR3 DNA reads TGTGCCAGCCTTGGGAACACTGAAGCTTTCTTT.

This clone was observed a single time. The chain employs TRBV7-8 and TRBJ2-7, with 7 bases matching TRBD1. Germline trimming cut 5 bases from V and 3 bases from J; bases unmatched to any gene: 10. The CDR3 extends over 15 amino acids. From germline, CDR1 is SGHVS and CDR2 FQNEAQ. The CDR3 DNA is TGTGCCAGCAGCCCCAAGAGGGGACAGCTCTACGAGCAGTACTTC. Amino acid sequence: CASSPKRGQLYEQYF.

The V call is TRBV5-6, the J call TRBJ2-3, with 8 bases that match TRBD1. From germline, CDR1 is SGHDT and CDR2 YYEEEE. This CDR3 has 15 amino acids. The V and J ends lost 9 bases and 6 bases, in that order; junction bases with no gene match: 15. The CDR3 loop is CATTSPDRGADTQYF. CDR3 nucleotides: TGTGCCACCACCAGCCCCGACAGGGGCGCGGATACGCAGTATTTT.